This TCR beta chain was captured by sequencing in a study of OX40 agonist ivuxolimab in advanced cancers. About the study: Dose-escalation subjects each had hepatocellular carcinoma, melanoma, renal cell or head and neck cancer. Partial response was recorded in three patients: one hepatocellular carcinoma and two cutaneous melanoma cases. Findings of the study overall: Mean expanded clone counts were higher in CD8+ than CD4+ T cells. Also present in some nonresponders was a low level of normalized T-cell clonal expansion.

Libraries were prepared by immunoSEQ multiplex PCR; TCRdb keeps only in-frame clonotypes and omits some of them. The sample shows more than 85,000 clones, roughly 89% of them seen only once. V lost 2 bases, J lost 6 bases, and 14 bases lay in between. The germline gives CDR1 SQVTM, CDR2 ANQGSEA. The CDR3 covers 13 residues. A remark on this clone: As yet, its antigen is unknown.

The sequencing here drew on CD4+ or CD8+ T cells sorted from blood, taken in a trial of the OX40 agonist ivuxolimab. The receptor's source is an adult with an advanced solid tumor such as melanoma, head and neck, liver or kidney cancer. The chain recombines TRBV29-1 with TRBJ2-7; TRBD1 might be the D (6 bases). The CDR3 DNA reads as TGCAGCGTTGAATACAGGGAAAAGGGCGAGCAGTACTTC. Translation gives CSVEYREKGEQYF.